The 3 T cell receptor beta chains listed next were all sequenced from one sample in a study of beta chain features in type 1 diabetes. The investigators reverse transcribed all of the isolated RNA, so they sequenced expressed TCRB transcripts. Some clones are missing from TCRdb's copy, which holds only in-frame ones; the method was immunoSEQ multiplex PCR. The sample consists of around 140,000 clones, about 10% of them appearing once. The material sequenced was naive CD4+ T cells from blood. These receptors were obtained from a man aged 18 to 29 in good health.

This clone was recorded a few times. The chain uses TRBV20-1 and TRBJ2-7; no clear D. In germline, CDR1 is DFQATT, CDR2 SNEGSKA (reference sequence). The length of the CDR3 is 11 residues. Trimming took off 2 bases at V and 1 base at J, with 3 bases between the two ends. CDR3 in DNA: TGCAGTGCTAGACGGTCCTACGAGCAGTACTTC. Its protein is CSARRSYEQYF.

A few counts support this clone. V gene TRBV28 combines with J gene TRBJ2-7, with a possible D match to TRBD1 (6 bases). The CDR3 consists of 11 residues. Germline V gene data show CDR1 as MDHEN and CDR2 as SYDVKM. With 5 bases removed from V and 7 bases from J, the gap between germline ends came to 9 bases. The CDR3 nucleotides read TGTGCCAGCAGTCCCCAGGGGGAGCAGTACTTC. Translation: CASSPQGEQYF.

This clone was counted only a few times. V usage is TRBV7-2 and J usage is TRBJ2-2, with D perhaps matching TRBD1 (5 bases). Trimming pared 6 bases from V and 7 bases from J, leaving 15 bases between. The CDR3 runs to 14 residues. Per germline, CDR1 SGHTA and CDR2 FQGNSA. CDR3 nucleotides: TGTGCCAGCAGACGGAAACAGACAGACGGGGAGCTGTTTTTT. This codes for CASRRKQTDGELFF.